The rows below give T cell receptor beta chains drawn from one sample of a study of beta chain features in type 1 diabetes. Clones were read by immunoSEQ multiplex PCR, and TCRdb kept only the in-frame ones, dropping some. Found here are some 330,000 clones, 8% to 13% of them singletons; the top ten hold under 0.02%. Material: naive CD4+ T cells from blood. Receptors were obtained from a woman aged 25 to 39 in good health. CDR3s include the opening cysteine and the closing phenylalanine or tryptophan. The D gene is left open where the match is weak. Clone size is stated in some rows and not others, as once, few, many or a class when expanded.

cdr3_aa	cdr3_nt	clone_size	cdr3_length	v_call	j_call	d_call
CASRGGSGVNEQFF	TGTGCCAGCCGGGGCGGTAGCGGGGTCAATGAGCAGTTCTTC	NA	14	TRBV28	TRBJ2-1	TRBD2
CASSFASGSGETQYF	TGTGCCAGCAGCTTCGCTAGCGGGAGCGGAGAGACCCAGTACTTC	NA	15	TRBV11-2	TRBJ2-5	TRBD2
CANFDRNYGYTF	TGTGCCAACTTTGACAGAAACTATGGCTACACCTTC	NA	12	TRBV28	TRBJ1-2	NA
CASSLTSGSDNEQFF	TGTGCCAGCAGCCTCACTAGCGGGAGTGATAATGAGCAGTTCTTC	NA	15	TRBV7-3	TRBJ2-1	TRBD2
CASSPRGRGDNEQFF	TGTGCCAGCTCCCCCAGAGGGAGGGGTGACAATGAGCAGTTCTTC	few	15	TRBV18	TRBJ2-1	TRBD2
CASSRRGSTPRQNTEAFF	TGTGCCAGCAGTCGCAGGGGGAGCACCCCGAGACAGAACACTGAAGCTTTCTTT	NA	18	TRBV7-2	TRBJ1-1	TRBD1
CASSTTGEDTGELFF	TGCGCCAGCAGCACAACAGGGGAGGACACCGGGGAGCTGTTTTTT	NA	15	TRBV5-1	TRBJ2-2	NA
CASSTGTGGYEQYF	TGTGCCAGCAGCACCGGGACAGGGGGGTACGAGCAGTACTTC	NA	14	TRBV28	TRBJ2-7	TRBD1
CASSYRGTGELFF	TGTGCCAGCAGCTATAGGGGCACCGGGGAGCTGTTTTTT	few	13	TRBV7-9	TRBJ2-2	NA
CASSIDLPSGAYNEQFF	TGTGCCAGTAGTATAGATCTACCTAGCGGGGCCTACAATGAGCAGTTCTTC	NA	17	TRBV19	TRBJ2-1	TRBD2
CASSVSGTTYYNEQFF	TGTGCCAGCAGCGTCAGCGGGACTACTTACTACAATGAGCAGTTCTTC	few	16	TRBV9	TRBJ2-1	TRBD2
CASSQGAREGRTGELFF	TGCGCCAGCAGCCAAGGAGCACGGGAGGGACGCACCGGGGAGCTGTTTTTT	NA	17	TRBV4-1	TRBJ2-2	TRBD2
CASSLGPIKNTEAFF	TGTGCCAGCAGCTTAGGGCCGATAAAGAACACTGAAGCTTTCTTT	NA	15	TRBV7-3	TRBJ1-1	NA
CASSLSSFGTSVGFAGELFF	TGTGCCAGCAGTTTATCATCGTTCGGGACTAGCGTCGGGTTTGCCGGGGAGCTGTTTTTT	few	20	TRBV28	TRBJ2-2	TRBD2
CASSLSTSGNYNEQFF	TGTGCCAGCTCTCTCTCTACTAGCGGGAATTACAATGAGCAGTTCTTC	few	16	TRBV18	TRBJ2-1	TRBD2
CASSLAGGRSETQYF	TGCGCCAGCAGCTTAGCGGGAGGGCGATCCGAGACCCAGTACTTC	few	15	TRBV5-1	TRBJ2-5	TRBD2
CASSLGTVGDTQYF	TGTGCCAGCAGCTTAGGGACTGTGGGGGATACGCAGTATTTT	NA	14	TRBV7-9	TRBJ2-3	NA
CASSPRLAGEFEQFF	TGTGCCAGCTCACCGAGACTAGCGGGAGAATTTGAGCAGTTCTTC	NA	15	TRBV18	TRBJ2-1	TRBD2
CASSLVGGNNEQFF	TGTGCCAGCAGCTTGGTGGGAGGTAACAATGAGCAGTTCTTC	NA	14	TRBV5-6	TRBJ2-1	NA
CASSPLSPGELFF	TGTGCCAGCTCACCACTGAGCCCGGGGGAGCTGTTTTTT	few	13	TRBV18	TRBJ2-2	NA
CASSFQGLADLNTGELFF	TGTGCCAGCAGTTTCCAGGGACTAGCGGACTTGAACACCGGGGAGCTGTTTTTT	once	18	TRBV27	TRBJ2-2	TRBD2
CASSLDVGVTEAFF	TGTGCCAGCAGCTTGGACGTGGGAGTCACTGAAGCTTTCTTT	NA	14	TRBV5-4	TRBJ1-1	NA
CASSYGGTRPQHF	TGTGCCAGCAGCTACGGGGGGACCCGGCCCCAGCATTTT	NA	13	TRBV7-2	TRBJ1-5	NA
CASSLRVREQSGANVLTF	TGTGCCAGCAGCTTAAGAGTGCGGGAGCAATCTGGGGCCAACGTCCTGACTTTC	few	18	TRBV7-9	TRBJ2-6	TRBD2
CASRAGGPRDTQYF	TGTGCCAGCAGAGCGGGAGGGCCACGAGATACGCAGTATTTT	NA	14	TRBV7-2	TRBJ2-3	TRBD2
CASSSAQDRGYEQYF	TGTGCCAGCAGCTCGGCCCAGGACAGGGGCTACGAGCAGTACTTC	few	15	TRBV6-6	TRBJ2-7	TRBD1
CASSQVRGPGTGELFF	TGCGCCAGCAGCCAAGTCAGGGGTCCGGGCACCGGGGAGCTGTTTTTT	NA	16	TRBV4-3	TRBJ2-2	NA
CASSRTSANNEQFF	TGTGCCAGCTCACGGACTAGCGCGAACAATGAGCAGTTCTTC	NA	14	TRBV18	TRBJ2-1	TRBD2
CASSIEGPPDTQYF	TGTGCCAGCAGCATAGAGGGCCCCCCGGATACGCAGTATTTT	NA	14	TRBV7-3	TRBJ2-3	NA
CASSYTTGEREQFF	TGTGCCAGCAGCTATACCACAGGAGAGCGTGAGCAGTTCTTC	few	14	TRBV9	TRBJ2-1	NA
CAIGPLAGGQFF	TGTGCCATCGGACCCTTAGCGGGAGGTCAGTTCTTC	few	12	TRBV10-3	TRBJ2-1	TRBD2
CASSLGQGPTYEQYF	TGTGCCAGCAGCCTCGGACAGGGGCCTACCTACGAGCAGTACTTC	few	15	TRBV7-6	TRBJ2-7	TRBD1
CATRGMSYEQYF	TGTGCCACTCGGGGGATGTCCTACGAGCAGTACTTC	few	12	TRBV2	TRBJ2-7	NA
CASSIGSQGEQFF	TGTGCCAGTAGTATTGGTTCCCAGGGTGAGCAGTTCTTC	NA	13	TRBV19	TRBJ2-1	NA
CAWSGQSANEKLFF	TGTGCCTGGAGTGGACAATCGGCTAATGAAAAACTGTTTTTT	few	14	TRBV30	TRBJ1-4	NA
CAWSRKSYTF	TGTGCCTGGAGCAGAAAGAGCTACACCTTC	few	10	TRBV30	TRBJ1-2	NA
CASSQAYAAFYEQYF	TGCGCCAGCAGCCAAGCTTACGCCGCGTTTTACGAGCAGTACTTC	NA	15	TRBV4-3	TRBJ2-7	NA
CAWTQGDSEKLFF	TGTGCCTGGACCCAAGGGGACAGCGAAAAACTGTTTTTT	few	13	TRBV30	TRBJ1-4	TRBD1
CAWSGTGGRQPQHF	TGTGCCTGGAGTGGGACAGGGGGAAGGCAGCCCCAGCATTTT	NA	14	TRBV30	TRBJ1-5	TRBD1
CASSVGPVDTEAFF	TGTGCCAGCAGCGTTGGGCCGGTGGACACTGAAGCTTTCTTT	NA	14	TRBV9	TRBJ1-1	NA
CASSDGTTYNEQFF	TGTGCCAGCAGTGATGGGACTACCTACAATGAGCAGTTCTTC	NA	14	TRBV25-1	TRBJ2-1	TRBD2